This TCR beta chain was profiled in a study of shared clonotypes between healthy human individuals (dated by TCRdb to 2020 to 2021). Some background on the complete study: The cohort comprised a couple of women and a few men aged 18 to 49 years. Leukapheresis yielded between about 0.9 and 8.9 billion PBMCs per donor. Blood TCR repertoires of five healthy adults were deeply sequenced to estimate repertoire size and the extent of clonotype sharing between individuals. Libraries were prepared and TCR repertoires were sequenced by different laboratories using diverse techniques, in order to increase sequencing depth and limit assay-specific biases. For each donor, CD4 naive and CD4 memory were each given three plates, CD8 naive was given two plates, and CD8 memory was given one plate. General findings and caveats noted by the study authors: Across a handful of donors, approximately 5% of naive CD4, around 3.3% of naive CD8, about 2.3% of memory CD4, and over 0.35% of memory CD8 clonotypes were shared. Estimated clonotype richness was generally larger for naive than for memory subsets. Compared with non-shared clonotypes, clonotypes shared by all four sorted-subset donors had higher generation probabilities. Incomplete sequencing was indicated by rarefaction of sorted-subset datasets, despite the large sequencing depth. Based on pairwise subsampling, the degree of clonotype sharing among donors was expected to be affected by sequencing depth. Because the study included a small number of donors, the genetic and exposure-history diversity represented was limited. Sampling was restricted to blood, and TCR repertoires in tissue are likely to differ from TCR repertoires in blood.

Donors were healthy HIV-negative adults with no recently reported acute infections or vaccinations. Every donor was a Caucasian adult living in Nashville, Tennessee, USA. CD8 memory samples combined magnetically selected CD45RO+ cells with CCR7-negative CD45RA+ effector memory (TemRA) cells. After blood collection by leukapheresis, PBMCs were isolated using Ficoll-Histopaque density gradient centrifugation and then cryopreserved in the vapor phase of liquid nitrogen. Analytical flow cytometry was used to check the purity and quantity of every magnetically sorted T cell population. From each sorted fraction, genomic DNA was isolated and quantified by UV absorbance on a Nanodrop 2000c. TCR CDR3 regions were amplified from genomic DNA by multiplex PCR using the deep immunoSEQ assay. Extracted genomic DNA from each cell subset was spread evenly across all wells of several immunoSEQ 96-well plates, with each plate serving as a replicate. For sorted subsets, 150 to 200 ng genomic DNA, equal to 30,000 or so T cell genomes, was loaded into each replicate PCR. Purified libraries were quantified with a Qubit 3.0 fluorometer, sized on a Bioanalyzer 2100, and re-quantified with the KAPA Library Quantification kit. A separate single-read 150-cycle Illumina NextSeq 550 flow cell was used to sequence each immunoSEQ 96-well plate. Concerning the study's data processing: Because the immunoSEQ output included only junctional sequences and no quality scores, the filtering could not be the same as the filtering used for full-length reads. Sequences were annotated with PyIR, a Python wrapper for IgBLAST v1.9, using IMGT germline references to assign V/J genes and CDR3. Any read was removed if the V/J assignment was weak (E-value above 1e-6), the CDR3 was missing, or the read contained stop codons, out-of-frame junctions, or ambiguous translated residues. V3J clonotypes were defined by identical inferred V gene, J gene, and CDR3 amino acid sequence. To compute the percentage overlap between repertoires, the number of shared unique clonotypes was divided by the size of the smaller repertoire. Repertoire richness was assessed with RTK rarefaction, the Chao1 estimator, and Recon v2.1 estimates of unobserved clonotypes. For all TCRbeta clonotypes obtained by the gDNA method from a few donors, generation probabilities were computed with OLGA. The source is immuneACCESS, and TCRdb retained only in-frame sequences with V and J called. Part of the clones is not carried over; for the studies checked, unresolved V genes explain less than half of this, and the remainder is unexplained. The V and J calls and clone size come from that table; D and trimming were worked out from the DNA. The sample table contains roughly 720,000 clones; only one count was recorded for 90% of them. The ten top clones hold about a third of the sample.

Cut back by 1 base and 9 bases, the V and J ends lie 18 bases apart. As encoded in the germline V gene, CDR1 is SGHDN while CDR2 is FVKESK. From the cysteine up to the phenylalanine, the CDR3 has a length of 15 residues. The sequence is cut down to CDR3 DNA, 45 bases in frame from base 1. Regarding this clone: Its antigen is not yet known. Base qualities are missing; no much larger clone stands one base away.

Material: memory CD8+ T cells from PBMCs. The intended sense of this specimen's cell subset or site label: CD45RO+ cells pooled with CCR7-negative TemRA cells. The V and J segments used are TRBV14 and TRBJ1-1; a weak D assignment points to TRBD1 (6 bases agree). The clonotype comes from a man aged 18 to 30 in good health. Some clones in this sample may be carry-over from other donors' samples. The CDR3 in this case is CASSQGGGLDLKAFF. The DNA sequence is as follows: TGTGCCAGCAGCCAAGGAGGGGGGTTAGACCTGAAAGCTTTCTTT.